This T cell receptor (beta chain) originates from a study of CD8 T cells in Susac syndrome. From germline, CDR1 is GTSNPN and CDR2 SVGIG (reference sequence). The CDR3 has 11 residues. V dropped 1 base and J dropped 7 bases, with 7 bases sitting between them. Random hexamers served to reverse transcribe roughly 0.45 to 1 ug RNA. TCRdb reanalysed the immunoSEQ multiplex PCR reads using MiXCR and keeps one entry per CDR3 protein. The sample consists of tens of thousands of distinct CDR3 sequences, approximately 93% of them appearing once. The rearrangement joins TRBV30 to TRBJ1-1; D gene uncertain. This TCR derives from a human donor with Susac syndrome. Material for sequencing was CD8+ T cells from PBMCs. CDR3 region: CAWSGGLEAFF. The CDR3, as DNA: TGTGCCTGGAGTGGGGGTCTTGAAGCTTTCTTT.